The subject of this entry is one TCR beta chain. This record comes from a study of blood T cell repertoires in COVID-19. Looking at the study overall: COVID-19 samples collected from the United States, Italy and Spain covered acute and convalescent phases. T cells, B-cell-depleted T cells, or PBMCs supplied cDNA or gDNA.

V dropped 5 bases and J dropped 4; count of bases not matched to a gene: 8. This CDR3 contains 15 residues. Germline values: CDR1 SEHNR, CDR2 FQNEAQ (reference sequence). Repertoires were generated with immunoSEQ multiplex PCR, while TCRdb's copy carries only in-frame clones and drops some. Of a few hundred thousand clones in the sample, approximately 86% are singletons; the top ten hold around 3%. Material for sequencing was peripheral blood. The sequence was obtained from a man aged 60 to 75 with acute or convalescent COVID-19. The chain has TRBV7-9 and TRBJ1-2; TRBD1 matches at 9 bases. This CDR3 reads CASSASRDRAYGYTF. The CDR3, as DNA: TGTGCCAGCAGCGCCAGCCGGGACAGGGCCTATGGCTACACCTTC.